At least ten counts were recorded for the clone carrying this T cell receptor beta chain. This entry comes from a study of T cell repertoires in cytomegalovirus infection. Trimming removed 3 bases from V and 0 bases from J, with 8 bases in between. Germline V gene data show CDR1 as MDHEN and CDR2 as SYDVKM. This CDR3 region has 15 residues. One entry per CDR3 protein results from TCRdb running MiXCR on the reads. Of 250,000 to 300,000 distinct CDR3 sequences detected, roughly 10% appear once; the ten largest clones hold around 15%. The sequenced sample consisted of PBMCs. The V and J genes are TRBV28 and TRBJ1-4; D not resolved. The TCR sequence derives from a human donor in good health (CMV status not recorded). Some clones in this sample may be carry-over from other donors' samples. CDR3 sequence: CASSFQDATNEKLFF. The CDR3 DNA reads as TGTGCCAGCAGTTTCCAGGACGCAACTAATGAAAAACTGTTTTTT.